A selection of T cell receptor beta chains follows, all from one sample in a study of regulatory T cells in long-lasting Graves disease. TCRdb called the multiplex PCR reads again in MiXCR, with one record for every CDR3 protein. The sample includes fewer than 650,000 distinct CDR3 sequences, 15% to 20% of them seen just once. These data were also reused for a study on T cells in Graves' hyperthyroidism and ophthalmopathy.

The sample was peripheral blood mononuclear cells (PBMCs), taken at new diagnosis, from a patient treated with antithyroid drugs. Every receptor here comes from a man in his late teens or twenties with Graves disease. Each CDR3 is given with its conserved first and last residue. D genes are given only for firm matches. Clone size is given for some rows only: seen once, a few or many times, or a class if the clone is expanded.

D gene | J gene | clone size | V gene | CDR3 DNA | CDR3 protein
NA | TRBJ2-3 | many | TRBV6-1 | TGTGCCAGCAGCCGCGACCGGACGGCACAGATAACGCAGTATTTT | CASSRDRTAQITQYF
TRBD2 | TRBJ2-7 | many | TRBV12-3/TRBV12-4 | TGTGCCAGCAGCCTTTTTAGCGGGAGTGGGAACGAGCAGTACTTC | CASSLFSGSGNEQYF
TRBD1 | TRBJ2-7 | NA | TRBV7-9 | TGTGCCAGCAGAACACAGGGGCGATCCTACGAGCAGTACTTC | CASRTQGRSYEQYF
NA | TRBJ1-1 | NA | TRBV5-1 | TGCGCCAGCAGCTTACACTCAAGGGTTGGTGAAGCTTTCTTT | CASSLHSRVGEAFF
NA | TRBJ2-7 | many | TRBV28 | TGTGCCAGCAGTCAAGGGCAGGTCAGCTCCTACGAGCAGTACTTC | CASSQGQVSSYEQYF
NA | TRBJ2-1 | NA | TRBV3-1 | TGTGCCAGCAGCCAAGAAAGACATTGGGCGGGCACCCGCGTCGATGAGCAGTTCTTC | CASSQERHWAGTRVDEQFF
TRBD2 | TRBJ2-7 | few | TRBV13 | TGTGCCAGCAGCACCCTGGGACTAGCGGGAGACTACGAGCAGTACTTC | CASSTLGLAGDYEQYF
NA | TRBJ2-4 | few | TRBV5-1 | TGCGCCAGCAGCGTCACAGGGGAGGTGTTCGCCAAAAACATTCAGTACTTC | CASSVTGEVFAKNIQYF
TRBD2 | TRBJ2-2 | few | TRBV25-1 | TGTGCCAGCAGTGAAGCGGGGGTCGGCACCGGGGAGCTGTTTTTT | CASSEAGVGTGELFF
NA | TRBJ2-1 | many | TRBV5-1 | TGCGCCAGCAGCTTGGGCTCACTAGCTCCTAAGACCTACAATGAGCAGTTCTTC | CASSLGSLAPKTYNEQFF
TRBD1 | TRBJ2-2 | NA | TRBV25-1 | TGTGCCAGCCTCTGCCGGGACAGACCGAACACCGGGGAGCTGTTTTTT | CASLCRDRPNTGELFF
NA | TRBJ1-1 | many | TRBV12-3/TRBV12-4 | TGTGCCAGCAGTCGTACAGGGCGGAACACTGAAGCTTTCTTT | CASSRTGRNTEAFF
NA | TRBJ1-5 | many | TRBV24-1 | TGTGCCACCAGTGAAAGGGGTAGCAATCAGCCCCAGCATTTT | CATSERGSNQPQHF
NA | TRBJ1-5 | many | TRBV2 | TGTGCCAGCAGTATTGAAGTCGGGGGAAGGCAGCCCCAGCATTTT | CASSIEVGGRQPQHF
TRBD1 | TRBJ2-1 | many | TRBV6-1 | TGTGCCAGCGCGACCCTCGGTGGGACAGGGCCCTACAATGAGCAGTTCTTC | CASATLGGTGPYNEQFF
NA | TRBJ1-5 | NA | TRBV24-1 | TGTGCCACCAGTGAACAGGATCAGCCCCAGCATTTT | CATSEQDQPQHF
TRBD1 | TRBJ1-4 | NA | TRBV2 | TGTGCCAGCAGTGAAGCTAAGGGACAGCTTAATGAAAAACTGTTTTTT | CASSEAKGQLNEKLFF
TRBD1 | TRBJ1-4 | NA | TRBV30 | TGTGCCTGGAAGGGCAGGGGGCTTGATAATGAAAAACTGTTTTTT | CAWKGRGLDNEKLFF
TRBD2 | TRBJ2-7 | few | TRBV6-1 | TGTGCCAGCAGGAGGACTAGCGGGAGTGACGAGCAGTACTTC | CASRRTSGSDEQYF
NA | TRBJ2-2 | few | TRBV9 | TGTGCCAGCAGCGTAGGGTCGGGATGGGACACCGGGGAGCTGTTTTTT | CASSVGSGWDTGELFF
NA | TRBJ2-1 | many | TRBV7-2 | TGTGCCAGCAGCTTGTACAGGGCGAATGAGCAGTTCTTC | CASSLYRANEQFF
NA | TRBJ1-3 | few | TRBV25-1 | TGTGCCAGCAGTGAATGGGACAGAAACACCATATATTTT | CASSEWDRNTIYF
NA | TRBJ2-3 | few | TRBV20-1 | TGCAGTGCTAGAGTTGGAGGAGGCACAGATACGCAGTATTTT | CSARVGGGTDTQYF
NA | TRBJ1-2 | NA | TRBV14 | TGTGCCAGCGGCCAAGTAGCCGGGTCTTTAGGTGGCTACACCTTC | CASGQVAGSLGGYTF
NA | TRBJ1-1 | many | TRBV28 | TGTGCCAGCAGCCCATTGGGTCCCACTGAAGCTTTCTTT | CASSPLGPTEAFF
TRBD1 | TRBJ1-2 | NA | TRBV9 | TGTGCCAGCAACAGACAGGGAGACTATGGCTACACCTTC | CASNRQGDYGYTF
NA | TRBJ2-3 | many | TRBV3-1 | TGTGCCAGCAGCCAAGGGCCGCTGGGACCAGATACGCAGTATTTT | CASSQGPLGPDTQYF
NA | TRBJ2-7 | few | TRBV7-9 | TGTGCCAGCAGCTCCATAGCGGTCTCCTACGAGCAGTACTTC | CASSSIAVSYEQYF
NA | TRBJ1-1 | many | TRBV7-2 | TGTGCCAGCAGCGCGACCCACACTGAAGCTTTCTTT | CASSATHTEAFF
NA | TRBJ1-3 | NA | TRBV29-1 | TGCAGCGCCGGCATCGGGGGGGGCTCTGGAAACACCATATATTTT | CSAGIGGGSGNTIYF
NA | TRBJ1-1 | many | TRBV12-3/TRBV12-4 | TGTGCCAGCAGTTTTGGGAGAACTGAAGCTTTCTTT | CASSFGRTEAFF
NA | TRBJ2-2 | NA | TRBV7-6 | TGTGCCAGCAGCTTAGTGGGGGGCTCGGCCGGGGAGCTGTTTTTT | CASSLVGGSAGELFF
NA | TRBJ2-1 | NA | TRBV12-3/TRBV12-4 | TGTGCCAGCAGTCCCCGGGGCCGCGTTGGTGAGCAGTTCTTC | CASSPRGRVGEQFF
NA | TRBJ1-4 | NA | TRBV12-3/TRBV12-4 | TGTGCCAGCAGTTTAGGACAGAGAGTTACTAATGAAAAACTGTTTTTT | CASSLGQRVTNEKLFF
TRBD2 | TRBJ2-1 | NA | TRBV12-3/TRBV12-4 | TGTGCCAGCAGTTTAATCCCGGGGGGTGTCAATGAGCAGTTCTTC | CASSLIPGGVNEQFF
NA | TRBJ1-5 | NA | TRBV7-9 | TGTGCCAGCAGCACCCCCCCGCCCAATCAGCCCCAGCATTTT | CASSTPPPNQPQHF
TRBD1 | TRBJ2-7 | NA | TRBV6-2/TRBV6-3 | TGTGCCAGCAGTGAGGTGGACAGGCTTAGCTACGAGCAGTACTTC | CASSEVDRLSYEQYF
TRBD1 | TRBJ2-7 | many | TRBV28 | TGTGCCAGCAGTTTATTCCCGGGGACAGCGGAATACGAGCAGTACTTC | CASSLFPGTAEYEQYF
NA | TRBJ2-1 | NA | TRBV30 | TGTGCCTGGATCCCCCCCGGCTACAATGTGCAGTTCTTC | CAWIPPGYNVQFF
TRBD1 | TRBJ1-6 | few | TRBV30 | TGTGCCTGGAGGGGACCGGGACAGGGGGCTTCACCCCTCCACTTT | CAWRGPGQGASPLHF
NA | TRBJ1-2 | few | TRBV30 | TGTGCCTGGGCCCCGGGGAACTATGGCTACACCTTC | CAWAPGNYGYTF
NA | TRBJ1-2 | many | TRBV29-1 | TGCAGCGTTGCCGGGGTAAATGGCTACACCTTC | CSVAGVNGYTF
NA | TRBJ1-2 | NA | TRBV5-4 | TGTGCCAGCAGCTTGGCAGCTTTGGATGGCTACACCTTC | CASSLAALDGYTF
NA | TRBJ2-7 | few | TRBV27 | TGTGCCAGCAGTCCCCCTCAGGGCACCTACGAGCAGTACTTC | CASSPPQGTYEQYF
TRBD2 | TRBJ2-7 | many | TRBV5-1 | TGCGCCAGCAGCTACTCCGGGACTAGCGCCCTCGAGCAGTACTTC | CASSYSGTSALEQYF
NA | TRBJ2-3 | few | TRBV29-1 | TGCAGCGTTGAAGATCCCGGGGGCACAGATACGCAGTATTTT | CSVEDPGGTDTQYF
TRBD2 | TRBJ2-7 | few | TRBV2 | TGTGCCAGCAGTCAGCTGACTAGCGGGTCCTCCTACGAGCAGTACTTC | CASSQLTSGSSYEQYF
NA | TRBJ2-5 | few | TRBV19 | TGTGCCAGTAGACCTCAGGGGCGGGGAGAGACCCAGTACTTC | CASRPQGRGETQYF
TRBD1 | TRBJ2-7 | few | TRBV18 | TGTGCCAGCTCACCCGGACAGGCCCCCCCCTACGAGCAGTACTTC | CASSPGQAPPYEQYF
TRBD2 | TRBJ2-7 | few | TRBV11-2 | TGTGCCAGCAGCTTATTAGGGACATTAACTAGCGGAACCTACGAGCAGTACTTC | CASSLLGTLTSGTYEQYF
TRBD2 | TRBJ2-3 | NA | TRBV9 | TGTGCCAGTGGACTAGCAGCGGGAGATACGCAGTATTTT | CASGLAAGDTQYF
NA | TRBJ2-3 | NA | TRBV3-1 | TGTGCCAGCAGCGAAGAGGTCAGGACGAGCACAGATACGCAGTATTTT | CASSEEVRTSTDTQYF
TRBD2 | TRBJ2-2 | NA | TRBV28 | TGTGCCAGCAGTCTAGTGGGACTAGCGGGAGAAATAAACACCGGGGAGCTGTTTTTT | CASSLVGLAGEINTGELFF
TRBD1 | TRBJ1-1 | NA | TRBV7-3 | TGTGCCAGCAGCATTCGGGACAGGAACACTGAAGCTTTCTTT | CASSIRDRNTEAFF